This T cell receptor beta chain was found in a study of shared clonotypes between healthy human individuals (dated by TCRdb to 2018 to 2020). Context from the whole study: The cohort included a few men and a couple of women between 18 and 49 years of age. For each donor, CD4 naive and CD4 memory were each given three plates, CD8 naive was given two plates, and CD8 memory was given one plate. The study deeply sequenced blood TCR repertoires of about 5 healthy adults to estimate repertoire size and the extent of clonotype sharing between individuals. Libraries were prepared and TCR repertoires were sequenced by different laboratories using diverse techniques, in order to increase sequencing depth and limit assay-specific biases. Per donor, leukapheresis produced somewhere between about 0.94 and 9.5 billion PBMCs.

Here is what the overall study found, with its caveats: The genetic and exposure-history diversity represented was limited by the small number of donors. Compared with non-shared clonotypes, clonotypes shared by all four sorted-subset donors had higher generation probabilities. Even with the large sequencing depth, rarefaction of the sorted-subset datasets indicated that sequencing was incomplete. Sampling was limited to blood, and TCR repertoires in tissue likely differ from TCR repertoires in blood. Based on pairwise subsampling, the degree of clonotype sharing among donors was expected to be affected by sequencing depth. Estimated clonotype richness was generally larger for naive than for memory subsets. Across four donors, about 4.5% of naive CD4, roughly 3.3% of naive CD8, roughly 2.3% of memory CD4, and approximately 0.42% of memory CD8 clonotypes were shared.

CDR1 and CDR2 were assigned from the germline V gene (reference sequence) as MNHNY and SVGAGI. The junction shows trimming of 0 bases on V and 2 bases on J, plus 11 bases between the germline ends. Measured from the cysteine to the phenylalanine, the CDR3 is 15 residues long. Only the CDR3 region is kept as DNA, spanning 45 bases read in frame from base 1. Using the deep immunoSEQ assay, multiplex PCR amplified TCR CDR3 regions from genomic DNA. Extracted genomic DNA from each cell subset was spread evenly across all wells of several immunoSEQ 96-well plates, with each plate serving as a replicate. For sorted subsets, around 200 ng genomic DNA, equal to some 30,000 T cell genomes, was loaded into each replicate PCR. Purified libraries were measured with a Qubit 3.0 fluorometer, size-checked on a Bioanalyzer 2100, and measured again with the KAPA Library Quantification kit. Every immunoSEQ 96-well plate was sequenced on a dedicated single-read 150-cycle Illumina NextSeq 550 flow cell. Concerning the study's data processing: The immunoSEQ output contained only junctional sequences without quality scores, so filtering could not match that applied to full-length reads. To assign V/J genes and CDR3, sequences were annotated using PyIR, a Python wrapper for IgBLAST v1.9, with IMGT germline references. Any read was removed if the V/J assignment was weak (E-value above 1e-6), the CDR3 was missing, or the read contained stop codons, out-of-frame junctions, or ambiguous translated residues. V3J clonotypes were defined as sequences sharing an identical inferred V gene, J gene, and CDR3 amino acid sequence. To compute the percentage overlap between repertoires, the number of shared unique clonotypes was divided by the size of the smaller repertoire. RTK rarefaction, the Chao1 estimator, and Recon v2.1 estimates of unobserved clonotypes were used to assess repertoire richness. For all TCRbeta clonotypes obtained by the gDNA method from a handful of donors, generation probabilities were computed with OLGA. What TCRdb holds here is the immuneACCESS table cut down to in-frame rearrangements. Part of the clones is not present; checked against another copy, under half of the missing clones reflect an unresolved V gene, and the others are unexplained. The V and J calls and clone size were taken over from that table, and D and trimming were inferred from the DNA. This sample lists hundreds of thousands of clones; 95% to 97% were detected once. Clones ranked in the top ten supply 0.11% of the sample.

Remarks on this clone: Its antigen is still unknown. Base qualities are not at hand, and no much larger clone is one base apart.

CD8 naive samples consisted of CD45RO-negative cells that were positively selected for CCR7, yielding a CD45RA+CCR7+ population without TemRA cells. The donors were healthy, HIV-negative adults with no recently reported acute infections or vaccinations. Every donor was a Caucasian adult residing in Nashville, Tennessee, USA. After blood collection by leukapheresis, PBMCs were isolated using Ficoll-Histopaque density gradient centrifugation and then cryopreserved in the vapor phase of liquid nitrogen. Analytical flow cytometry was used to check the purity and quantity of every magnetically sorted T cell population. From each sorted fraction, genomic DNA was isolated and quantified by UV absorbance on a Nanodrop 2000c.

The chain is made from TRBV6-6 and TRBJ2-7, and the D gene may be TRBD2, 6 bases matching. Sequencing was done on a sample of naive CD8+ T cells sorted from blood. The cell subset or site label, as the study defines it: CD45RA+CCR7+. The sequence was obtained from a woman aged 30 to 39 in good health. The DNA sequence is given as TGTGCCAGCAGTTACTCGACTAGTACTGCCTACGAGCAGTACTTC. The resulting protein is CASSYSTSTAYEQYF.